The T cell receptor beta chain described here comes from a study of shared clonotypes between healthy human individuals. Per germline, CDR1 GTSNPN and CDR2 SVGIG (reference sequence). Trimming shortened V by 2 bases and J by 0 bases, and 12 bases separated the two germline ends. This CDR3 region has 15 residues. Study results and limitations: A reduction in generation probabilities was seen for non-shared clonotypes relative to those shared by all four donors. Sharing across four donors was highest in naive CD4 (approximately 5%) and lowest in memory CD8 (approximately 0.4%).

Here immunoSEQ multiplex PCR was the method, and the copy in TCRdb shows in-frame clones only, minus some. The sample holds 170,000 or so clones, over 50% seen once. Note on this clone: Its target is unknown.

The source material was memory CD4+ T cells sorted from blood. As for subset: CD45RA-negative fraction. The chain joins TRBV30 to TRBJ2-3; a possible D gene is TRBD2 (5 bases). This clonotype originated in a man under 40 in good health. The CDR3 spells CAWSSRAASTDTQYF. As DNA, the CDR3 is TGTGCCTGGAGTTCAAGAGCGGCTAGCACAGATACGCAGTATTTT.